The source of this T cell receptor (beta chain) is a study of vaccination effects on CD4 cells after COVID-19. Method: immunoSEQ multiplex PCR; TCRdb's copy keeps in-frame clones and lacks some. The data hold around 60,000 clones, with approximately 76% observed a single time. ViraFEST assay sequencing came after antigen-specific CD4+ T cells were expanded with viral peptide pools. A roughly 10-day culture period preceded the isolation of CD4+ T cells. Having tested negative for nucleocapsid antibodies, the vaccine recipients showed no prior SARS-CoV-2 infection. Half-medium exchanges with IL-2 medium took place on days 3 and 7. This clone turned up a few times. Its specificity is unknown. This CDR3 region has 14 residues. The ends were cut back, 9 bases at V and 1 base at J, with 16 bases in the middle. In germline, CDR1 is WNHNN, CDR2 SYGVQD (reference sequence).

The chain uses TRBV10-1 and TRBJ2-7, with TRBD1 as a possible D gene (5 bases). Source: CD4+ T cells from PBMCs cultured with HCoV-NL63 spike peptides, taken before COVID-19 vaccination. The source of this sequence is a human donor who received a COVID-19 vaccine. The CDR3 DNA reads as TGCGCCAGGATGCAGGGTTTCCAGTCCTACGAGCAGTACGTC. As protein: CARMQGFQSYEQYV.